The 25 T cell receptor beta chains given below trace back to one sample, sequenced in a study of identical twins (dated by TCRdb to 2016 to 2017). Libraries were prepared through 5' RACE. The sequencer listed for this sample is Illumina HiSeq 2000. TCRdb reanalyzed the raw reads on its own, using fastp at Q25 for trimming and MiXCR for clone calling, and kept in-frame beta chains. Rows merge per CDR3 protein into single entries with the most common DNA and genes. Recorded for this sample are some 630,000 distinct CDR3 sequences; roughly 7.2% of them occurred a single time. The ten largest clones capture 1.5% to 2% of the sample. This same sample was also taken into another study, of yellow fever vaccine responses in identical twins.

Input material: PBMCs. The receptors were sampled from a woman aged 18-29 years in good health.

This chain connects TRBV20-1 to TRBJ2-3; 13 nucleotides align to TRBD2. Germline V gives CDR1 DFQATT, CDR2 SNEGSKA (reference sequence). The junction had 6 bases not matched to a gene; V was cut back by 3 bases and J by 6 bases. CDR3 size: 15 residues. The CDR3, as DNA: TGCAGTGCTAGTACTAGCGGGGGGGCGGCCGATACGCAGTATTTT. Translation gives CSASTSGGAADTQYF.

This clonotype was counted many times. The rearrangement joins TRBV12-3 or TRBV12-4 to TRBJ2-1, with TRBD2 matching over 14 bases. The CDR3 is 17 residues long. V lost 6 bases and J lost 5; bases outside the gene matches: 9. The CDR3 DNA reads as TGTGCCAGCAGGCAAACGCGGACTAGCGGGGGGAACAATGAGCAGTTCTTC. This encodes CASRQTRTSGGNNEQFF.

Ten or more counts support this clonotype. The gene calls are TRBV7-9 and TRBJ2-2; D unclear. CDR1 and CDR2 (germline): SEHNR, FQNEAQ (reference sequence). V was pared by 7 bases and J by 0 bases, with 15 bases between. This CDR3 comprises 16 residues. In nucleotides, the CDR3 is TGTGCCAGCAATGGCAGCCGAGCCGCGAACACCGGGGAGCTGTTTTTT. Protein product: CASNGSRAANTGELFF.

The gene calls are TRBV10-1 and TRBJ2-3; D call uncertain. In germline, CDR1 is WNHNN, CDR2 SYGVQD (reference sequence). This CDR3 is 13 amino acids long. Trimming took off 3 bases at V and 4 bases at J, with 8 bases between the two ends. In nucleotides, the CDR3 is TGCGCCAGCAGTGATGCAGAGCCAGATACGCAGTATTTT. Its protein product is CASSDAEPDTQYF.

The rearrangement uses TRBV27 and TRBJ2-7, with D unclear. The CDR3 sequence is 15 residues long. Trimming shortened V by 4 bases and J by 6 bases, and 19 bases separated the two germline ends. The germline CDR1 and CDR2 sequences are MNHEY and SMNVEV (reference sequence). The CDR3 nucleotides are TGTGCCAGCAGTTCCCACCGGCTCGTTCACCTCGAGCAGTACTTC. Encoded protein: CASSSHRLVHLEQYF.

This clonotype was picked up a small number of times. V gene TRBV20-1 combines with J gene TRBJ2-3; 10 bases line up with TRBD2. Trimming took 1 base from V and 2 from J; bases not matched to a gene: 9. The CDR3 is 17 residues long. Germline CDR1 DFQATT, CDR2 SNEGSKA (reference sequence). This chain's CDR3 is CSARGASGSYLTDTQYF. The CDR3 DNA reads TGCAGTGCTAGAGGGGCTAGCGGGAGTTATCTCACAGATACGCAGTATTTT.

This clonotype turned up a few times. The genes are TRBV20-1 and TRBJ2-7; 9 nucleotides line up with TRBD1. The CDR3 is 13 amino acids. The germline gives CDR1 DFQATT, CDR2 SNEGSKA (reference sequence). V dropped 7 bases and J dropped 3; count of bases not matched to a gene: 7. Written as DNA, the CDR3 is TGCAGTGTTCCGGGACAGGGTCACTACGAGCAGTACGTC. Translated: CSVPGQGHYEQYV.

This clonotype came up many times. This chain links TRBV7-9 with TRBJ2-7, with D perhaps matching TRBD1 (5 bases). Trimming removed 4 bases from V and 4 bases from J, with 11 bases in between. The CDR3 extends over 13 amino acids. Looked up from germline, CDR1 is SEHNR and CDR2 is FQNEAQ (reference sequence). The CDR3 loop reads CASSSNGAYEQYF. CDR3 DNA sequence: TGTGCCAGCAGCTCCAATGGGGCTTACGAGCAGTACTTC.

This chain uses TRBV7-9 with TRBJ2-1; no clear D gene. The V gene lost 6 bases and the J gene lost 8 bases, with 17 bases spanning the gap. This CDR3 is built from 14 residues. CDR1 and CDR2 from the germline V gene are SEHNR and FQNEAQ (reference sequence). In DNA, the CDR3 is TGTGCCAGCAGTTTGTCTGCAATCGACCATGAGCAGTTCTTC. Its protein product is CASSLSAIDHEQFF.

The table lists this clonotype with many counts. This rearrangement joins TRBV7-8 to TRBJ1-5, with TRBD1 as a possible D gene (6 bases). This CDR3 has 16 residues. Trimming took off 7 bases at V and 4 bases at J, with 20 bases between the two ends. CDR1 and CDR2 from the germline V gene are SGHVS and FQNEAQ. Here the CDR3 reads CASTGRGGIWNQPQHF. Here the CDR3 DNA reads TGTGCCAGCACCGGGAGAGGGGGGATTTGGAATCAGCCCCAGCATTTT.

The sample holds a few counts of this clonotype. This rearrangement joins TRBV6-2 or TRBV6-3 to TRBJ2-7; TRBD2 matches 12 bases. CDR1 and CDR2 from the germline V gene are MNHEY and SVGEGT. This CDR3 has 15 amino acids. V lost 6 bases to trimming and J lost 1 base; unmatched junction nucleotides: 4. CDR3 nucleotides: TGTGCCAGCAGGGGGACTAGCGGGCTTTCCTACGAGCAGTACTTC. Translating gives CASRGTSGLSYEQYF.

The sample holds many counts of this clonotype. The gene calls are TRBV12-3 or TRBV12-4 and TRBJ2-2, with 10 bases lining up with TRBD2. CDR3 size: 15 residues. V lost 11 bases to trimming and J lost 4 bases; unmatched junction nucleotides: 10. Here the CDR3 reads CAGQLAGGSTGELFF. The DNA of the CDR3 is TGTGCCGGGCAGTTAGCGGGAGGTAGCACCGGGGAGCTGTTTTTT.

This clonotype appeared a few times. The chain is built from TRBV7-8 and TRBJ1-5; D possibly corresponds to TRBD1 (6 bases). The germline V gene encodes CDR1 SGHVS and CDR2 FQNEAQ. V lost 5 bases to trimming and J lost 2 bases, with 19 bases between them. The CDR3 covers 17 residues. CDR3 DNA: TGTGCCAGCAGCCCCCAGTCGCGGGGGGGCGGCAATCAGCCCCAGCATTTT. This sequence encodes CASSPQSRGGGNQPQHF.

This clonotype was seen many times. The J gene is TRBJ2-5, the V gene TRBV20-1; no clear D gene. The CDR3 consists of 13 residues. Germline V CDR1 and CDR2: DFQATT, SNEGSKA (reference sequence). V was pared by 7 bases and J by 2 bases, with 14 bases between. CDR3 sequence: CSVSTPTQETQYF. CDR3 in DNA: TGCAGTGTATCTACACCGACGCAAGAGACCCAGTACTTC.

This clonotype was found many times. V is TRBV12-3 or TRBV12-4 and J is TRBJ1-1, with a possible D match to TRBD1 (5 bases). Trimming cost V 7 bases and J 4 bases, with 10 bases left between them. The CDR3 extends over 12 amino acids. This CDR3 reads CASTPDSTEAFF. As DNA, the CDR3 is TGTGCCAGCACCCCAGACAGCACTGAAGCTTTCTTT.

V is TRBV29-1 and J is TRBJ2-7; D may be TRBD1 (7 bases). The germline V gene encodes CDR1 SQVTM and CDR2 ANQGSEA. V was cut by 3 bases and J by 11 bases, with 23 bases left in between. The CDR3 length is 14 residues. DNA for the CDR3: TGCAGCGTTGAGGAGGGGGCCAGGGGTTTGGGAGAGTACTTC. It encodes CSVEEGARGLGEYF.

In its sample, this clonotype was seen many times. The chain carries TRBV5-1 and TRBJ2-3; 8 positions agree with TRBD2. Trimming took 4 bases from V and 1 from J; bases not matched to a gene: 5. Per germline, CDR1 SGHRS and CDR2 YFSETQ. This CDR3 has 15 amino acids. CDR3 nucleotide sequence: TGCGCCAGCAGCCGGTTGACTAGCGGCACAGATACGCAGTATTTT. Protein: CASSRLTSGTDTQYF. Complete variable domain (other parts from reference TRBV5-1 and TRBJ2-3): KAGVTQTPRYLIKTRGQQVTLSCSPISGHRSVSWYQQTPGQGLQFLFEYFSETQRNKGNFPGRFSGRQFSNSRSEMNVSTLELGDSALYLCASSRLTSGTDTQYFGPGTRLTVL.

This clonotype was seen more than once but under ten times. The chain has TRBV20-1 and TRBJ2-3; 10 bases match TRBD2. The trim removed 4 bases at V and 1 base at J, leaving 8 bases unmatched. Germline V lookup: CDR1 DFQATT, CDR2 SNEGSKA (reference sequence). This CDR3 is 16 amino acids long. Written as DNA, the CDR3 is TGCAGTGCTAATACCCCAACTAGCGGGGGCACAGATACGCAGTATTTT. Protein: CSANTPTSGGTDTQYF.

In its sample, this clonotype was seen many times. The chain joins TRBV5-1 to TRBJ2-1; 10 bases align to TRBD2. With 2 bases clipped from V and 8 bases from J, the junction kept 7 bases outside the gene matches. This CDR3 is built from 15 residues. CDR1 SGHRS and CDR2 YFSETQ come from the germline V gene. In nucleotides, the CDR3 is TGCGCCAGCAGCTTCGAGCGGGGGGGCCACGATGAGCAGTTCTTC. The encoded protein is CASSFERGGHDEQFF.

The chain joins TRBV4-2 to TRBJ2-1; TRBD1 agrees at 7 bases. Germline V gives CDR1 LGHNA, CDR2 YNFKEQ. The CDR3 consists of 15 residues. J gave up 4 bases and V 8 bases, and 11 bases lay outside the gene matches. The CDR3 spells CASGGTGVSYNEQFF. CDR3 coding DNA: TGTGCCAGCGGAGGAACAGGGGTTTCGTACAATGAGCAGTTCTTC.

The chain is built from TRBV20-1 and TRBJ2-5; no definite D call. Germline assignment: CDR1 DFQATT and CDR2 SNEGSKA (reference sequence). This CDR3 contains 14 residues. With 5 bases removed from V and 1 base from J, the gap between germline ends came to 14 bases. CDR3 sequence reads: CSARYTEIQETQYF. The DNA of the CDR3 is TGCAGTGCTCGATATACAGAAATCCAAGAGACCCAGTACTTC.

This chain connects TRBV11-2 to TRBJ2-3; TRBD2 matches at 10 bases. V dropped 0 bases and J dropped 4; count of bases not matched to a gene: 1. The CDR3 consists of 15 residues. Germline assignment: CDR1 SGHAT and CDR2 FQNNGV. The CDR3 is CASSLESGRADTQYF. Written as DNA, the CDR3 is TGTGCCAGCAGCTTAGAGAGCGGGAGGGCAGATACGCAGTATTTT.

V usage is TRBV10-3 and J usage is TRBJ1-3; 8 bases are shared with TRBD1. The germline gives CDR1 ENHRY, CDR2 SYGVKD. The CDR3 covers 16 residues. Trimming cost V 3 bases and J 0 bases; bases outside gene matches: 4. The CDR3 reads CAISDPGQVSGNTIYF. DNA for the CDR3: TGTGCCATCAGTGACCCGGGACAGGTCTCTGGAAACACCATATATTTT.

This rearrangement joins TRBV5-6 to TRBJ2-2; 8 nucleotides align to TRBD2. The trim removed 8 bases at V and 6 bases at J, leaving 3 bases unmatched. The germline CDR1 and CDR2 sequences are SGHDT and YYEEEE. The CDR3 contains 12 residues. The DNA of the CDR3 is TGTGCCAGGGGAGCGGGGGCCGGGGAGCTGTTTTTT. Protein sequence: CARGAGAGELFF.

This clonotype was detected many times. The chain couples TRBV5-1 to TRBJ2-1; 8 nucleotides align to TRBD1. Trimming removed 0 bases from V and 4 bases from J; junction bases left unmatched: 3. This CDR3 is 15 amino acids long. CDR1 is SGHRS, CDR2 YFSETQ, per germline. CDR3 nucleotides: TGCGCCAGCAGCTTGGGGGACAGGCCTTACAATGAGCAGTTCTTC. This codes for CASSLGDRPYNEQFF.